These T cell receptor beta chains were read from a single sample in a study of blood T cell repertoires in COVID-19. Repertoires were generated with immunoSEQ multiplex PCR, while TCRdb's copy carries only in-frame clones and drops some. The sample consists of fewer than 140,000 clones, more than 80% of them appearing once. Input material: peripheral blood. Receptors were obtained from a woman in her fifties or sixties with acute or convalescent COVID-19. CDR3s include the opening cysteine and the closing phenylalanine or tryptophan. Fields, in order: clone size, V gene, D gene, J gene, CDR3 protein, CDR3 DNA. A D gene is named only where the DNA matches it firmly. Only part of the rows carry a size: once, few, many, or a class if the clone is expanded.

NA	TRBV19	TRBD1	TRBJ2-5	CASSRSGQTQETQYF	TGTGCCAGTAGTAGATCGGGACAGACCCAAGAGACCCAGTACTTC
NA	TRBV18	TRBD1	TRBJ1-6	CASSPSREGANSPLHF	TGTGCCAGCTCACCGTCCCGTGAGGGGGCAAATTCACCCCTCCACTTT
NA	TRBV6-5	NA	TRBJ1-1	CASNPGHISSQAFF	TGTGCCAGCAATCCGGGACACATTTCCTCCCAAGCTTTCTTT
NA	TRBV20-1	NA	TRBJ1-5	CSASSGQNNQPQHF	TGCAGTGCTAGTTCGGGTCAAAACAATCAGCCCCAGCATTTT
NA	TRBV5-1	NA	TRBJ2-2	CASSESQGTGELFF	TGCGCCAGCAGCGAGTCGCAGGGTACCGGGGAGCTGTTTTTT
NA	TRBV2	TRBD1	TRBJ2-1	CASSGDRANEQFF	TGTGCCAGCAGCGGGGACAGGGCCAATGAGCAGTTCTTC
NA	TRBV5-4	TRBD1	TRBJ2-1	CASSRGGTGHYNEQFF	TGTGCCAGCAGCCGTGGTGGGACAGGACACTACAATGAGCAGTTCTTC
NA	TRBV6-5	NA	TRBJ1-1	CASLYRGEYTEAFF	TGTGCCAGCCTCTACCGGGGGGAGTACACTGAAGCTTTCTTT
NA	TRBV5-4	NA	TRBJ1-6	CASSLDTLTRGNSPLHF	TGTGCCAGCAGCTTAGACACCCTGACAAGGGGTAATTCACCCCTCCACTTT
NA	TRBV30	TRBD1	TRBJ1-2	CAWSVMTGGYGYTF	TGTGCCTGGAGTGTAATGACAGGGGGCTATGGCTACACCTTC
NA	TRBV19	NA	TRBJ1-1	CASSSQGRNTEAFF	TGTGCCAGTAGTAGCCAGGGGCGGAACACTGAAGCTTTCTTT
NA	TRBV29-1	NA	TRBJ2-7	CSGAGVGYEQYF	TGCAGCGGCGCGGGCGTCGGCTACGAGCAGTACTTC
few	TRBV12-3/TRBV12-4	NA	TRBJ1-2	CASSLDRRLGYTF	TGTGCCAGCAGTCTGGACAGAAGGTTGGGCTACACCTTC
NA	TRBV12-3/TRBV12-4	NA	TRBJ1-2	CASSPRIDYGYTF	TGTGCCAGCAGCCCTAGGATTGACTATGGCTACACCTTC
NA	TRBV19	NA	TRBJ1-3	CASRRVAADGNTIYF	TGTGCCAGTAGGAGGGTTGCGGCGGATGGAAACACCATATATTTT
NA	TRBV28	TRBD1	TRBJ1-5	CASSWDRGVAYSNQPQHF	TGTGCCAGCAGTTGGGACAGGGGGGTAGCCTATAGCAATCAGCCCCAGCATTTT
NA	TRBV2	NA	TRBJ1-1	CASRGIRGVTEAFF	TGTGCCAGCAGAGGAATCAGGGGAGTCACTGAAGCTTTCTTT